The entry below gives a single TCR beta chain sequence along with its context. Antigen unknown. The data were obtained in a study of monozygotic twins with inflammatory bowel disease. Total RNA from whole blood was isolated with no T cell sorting. Germline CDR1 SGHRS, CDR2 YFSETQ. This CDR3 spans 15 amino acids. Reanalyzing the 5' RACE reads, TCRdb keeps one entry per CDR3 protein, without DNA. The listing records some 400,000 distinct CDR3 sequences. Overall study findings and caveats: The data offered no way to tell different T cell subtypes apart.

The chain carries TRBV5-1 and TRBJ2-2; the TCRdb call, TRBD1, lacks DNA for checking. The sequencing sample was made of blood. The receptor's source is a human donor with ulcerative colitis or Crohn's disease, or a healthy co-twin of an affected twin (not recorded which). The CDR3 sequence is CASTWETGYTGELFF.